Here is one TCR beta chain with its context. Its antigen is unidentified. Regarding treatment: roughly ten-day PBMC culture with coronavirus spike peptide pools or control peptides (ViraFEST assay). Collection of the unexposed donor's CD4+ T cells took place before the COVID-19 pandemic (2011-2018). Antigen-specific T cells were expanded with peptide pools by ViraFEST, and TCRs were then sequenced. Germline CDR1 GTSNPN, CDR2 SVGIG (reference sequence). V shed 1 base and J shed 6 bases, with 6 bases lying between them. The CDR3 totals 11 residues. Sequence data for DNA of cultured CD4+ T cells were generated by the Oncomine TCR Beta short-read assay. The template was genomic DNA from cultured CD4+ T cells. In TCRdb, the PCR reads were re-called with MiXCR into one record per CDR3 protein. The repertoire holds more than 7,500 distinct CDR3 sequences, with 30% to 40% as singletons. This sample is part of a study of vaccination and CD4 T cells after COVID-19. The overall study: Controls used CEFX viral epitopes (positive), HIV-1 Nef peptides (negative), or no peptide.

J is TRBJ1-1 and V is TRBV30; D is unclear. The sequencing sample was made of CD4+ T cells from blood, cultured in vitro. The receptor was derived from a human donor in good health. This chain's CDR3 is CAWSARAEAFF. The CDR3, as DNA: TGTGCCTGGAGTGCCCGCGCTGAAGCTTTCTTT.